The 16 T cell receptor beta chains below all came from one sample that was sequenced in a study of blood T cell repertoires in COVID-19. Clones were sequenced by immunoSEQ multiplex PCR, and TCRdb holds only the in-frame ones, with some missing. The sample includes 300,000 to 500,000 clones, 70% to 90% seen only once; the top ten take approximately 2.1%. Material for sequencing was PBMCs or T cells enriched from blood (not recorded which). All receptors derive from a woman in her forties with acute COVID-19.

The sample holds a few counts of this clone. This sequence joins TRBV10-2 and TRBJ1-4, with TRBD1 matching over 7 bases. This CDR3 has 15 residues. Germline V gene lookup returns CDR1 WSHSY and CDR2 SAAADI. V lost 6 bases to trimming and J lost 5 bases; unmatched junction nucleotides: 9. CDR3: CASRSLGTENEKLFF. CDR3 nucleotides: TGCGCCAGCAGGTCACTCGGGACAGAGAATGAAAAACTGTTTTTT.

V usage is TRBV10-2 and J usage is TRBJ1-1; 8 nucleotides match TRBD1. Germline V gene data show CDR1 as WSHSY and CDR2 as SAAADI. The ends lost 7 bases at V and 7 bases at J; junction bases unmatched: 2. The CDR3 loop spans 11 amino acids. DNA of the CDR3: TGCGCCAGCAACGGACAGGGTGAAGCTTTCTTT. Encoded protein: CASNGQGEAFF.

The CDR3 nucleotides read TGTGCCAGCGCCGTTACAGGGGTCAATCAGCCCCAGCATTTT. Translation gives CASAVTGVNQPQHF. This chain links TRBV2 with TRBJ1-5; 7 bases agree with TRBD1. Germline values: CDR1 SNHLY, CDR2 FYNNEI. V shed 8 bases, J shed 3 bases, and the junction held 7 bases outside the gene matches. This CDR3 is 14 amino acids long.

The V call is TRBV7-6, the J call TRBJ2-7; TRBD1 matches 9 bases. CDR3 length: 18 amino acids. Germline CDR1 is SGHVS and CDR2 is FNYEAQ. J lost 4 bases, V lost 5 bases, and 18 bases had no gene match. The chain's CDR3 is CASSPTRTGEGGIYEQYF. The CDR3 DNA reads as TGTGCCAGCAGCCCCACAAGGACAGGGGAAGGGGGAATTTACGAGCAGTACTTC. The whole variable domain, filled in from reference TRBV7-6 and TRBJ2-7, reads GAGVSQSPRYKVTKRGQDVALRCDPISGHVSLYWYRQALGQGPEFLTYFNYEAQQDKSGLPNDRFSAERPEGSISTLTIQRTEQRDSAMYRCASSPTRTGEGGIYEQYFGPGTRLTVT.

J is TRBJ1-1 and V is TRBV2; perhaps TRBD1 as D (6 bases). Germline loops: CDR1 SNHLY, CDR2 FYNNEI. The ends were cut back, 6 bases at V and 3 bases at J, with 14 bases in the middle. This CDR3 spans 14 amino acids. The chain's CDR3 is CASSIEGGDTEAFF. The CDR3 region has the DNA TGTGCCAGCAGCATAGAGGGGGGGGACACTGAAGCTTTCTTT.

The chain links TRBV9 to TRBJ1-6; TRBD1 agrees at 7 bases. Germline loops: CDR1 SGDLS, CDR2 YYNGEE. The CDR3 sequence is 14 residues long. V lost 3 bases and J lost 9; bases outside the gene matches: 6. CDR3 nucleotide sequence: TGTGCCAGCAGCGACGGGACAGTGGGTTCACCCCTCCACTTT. Protein sequence: CASSDGTVGSPLHF.

The chain recombines TRBV20-1 with TRBJ1-2; D is unclear. This CDR3 has 10 residues. V dropped 5 bases and J dropped 7 bases, with 8 bases sitting between them. The germline V gene has CDR1 DFQATT and CDR2 SNEGSKA (reference sequence). As DNA, the CDR3 is TGCAGTGCTCCGGGTAGTGGCTACACCTTC. Amino acids: CSAPGSGYTF.

The chain employs TRBV2 and TRBJ2-3; TRBD2 is a possible D gene (6 bases). Germline CDR1 reads SNHLY; CDR2 reads FYNNEI. Deletions cut 7 bases from V and 1 base from J, with 18 bases between. The CDR3 totals 16 residues. CDR3 in amino acids: CASIILGLGGTDTQYF. Here the CDR3 DNA reads TGTGCCAGCATTATCCTGGGACTGGGAGGCACAGATACGCAGTATTTT.

This chain connects TRBV3-1 (or the pseudogene TRBV3-2) to TRBJ2-1; 12 nucleotides align to TRBD1. This CDR3 region has 16 residues. Germline V CDR1 and CDR2: LGHDT, YNNKEL (reference sequence). V gave up 1 base and J gave up 10 bases; unmatched junction bases: 8. CDR3 sequence: CASSQAGQGATHEQFF. CDR3 bases: TGTGCCAGCAGCCAAGCGGGACAGGGGGCCACCCACGAGCAGTTCTTC.

The rearrangement uses TRBV3-1 (or the pseudogene TRBV3-2) and TRBJ2-2; 11 nucleotides line up with TRBD1. CDR1 is LGHDT, CDR2 YNNKEL, per germline (reference sequence). The CDR3 is 17 amino acids. The V and J ends lost 2 bases and 6 bases, in that order; junction bases with no gene match: 8. As DNA, the CDR3 is TGTGCCAGCAGCCAATGGACAGGGGGCGTCGGCTCCGGGGAGCTGTTTTTT. This encodes CASSQWTGGVGSGELFF.

V gene TRBV9 combines with J gene TRBJ2-3, with 8 nucleotides matching TRBD2. Germline V gene sequence: CDR1 SGDLS, CDR2 YYNGEE. With V trimmed by 3 bases and J by 1 base, 7 bases remained unmatched. The CDR3 extends over 16 amino acids. The CDR3 is CASSAREGQRTDTQYF. The CDR3 DNA is TGTGCCAGCAGCGCCCGGGAGGGGCAGCGCACAGATACGCAGTATTTT.

The chain combines TRBV6-5 with TRBJ1-6; TRBD1 aligns across 8 bases. The CDR3 length is 15 residues. V trimming: 2 bases; J trimming: 5 bases; junction bases outside the gene matches: 2. Germline V CDR1 and CDR2: MNHEY, SVGAGI. CDR3: CASSYDRGNNSPLHF. CDR3 DNA sequence: TGTGCCAGCAGTTACGACAGGGGTAATAATTCACCCCTCCACTTT.

The chain employs TRBV3-1 (or the pseudogene TRBV3-2) and TRBJ2-7; maybe TRBD1 (5 bases). V was pared by 2 bases and J by 0 bases, with 11 bases between. The CDR3 covers 15 residues. Germline CDR1 reads LGHDT; CDR2 reads YNNKEL (reference sequence). The chain's CDR3 is CASSQSGQGSYEQYF. In DNA, the CDR3 is TGTGCCAGCAGCCAATCAGGGCAGGGCTCCTACGAGCAGTACTTC.

V and J are TRBV6-5 and TRBJ2-5; TRBD2 aligns across 9 bases. Germline assignment: CDR1 MNHEY and CDR2 SVGAGI. The CDR3 is 16 amino acids. With V trimmed by 3 bases and J by 3 bases, 8 bases remained unmatched. The DNA for the CDR3 is TGTGCCAGCAGTTATCTCGGCGGGGGGGCCGAAGAGACCCAGTACTTC. Protein: CASSYLGGGAEETQYF.

This chain connects TRBV2 to TRBJ2-3; 9 bases align to TRBD2. This CDR3 contains 14 residues. From germline, CDR1 is SNHLY and CDR2 FYNNEI. The trim removed 6 bases at V and 5 bases at J, leaving 6 bases unmatched. The CDR3 protein is CASRVIAGVDTQYF. In nucleotides, the CDR3 is TGTGCCAGCAGGGTTATAGCGGGGGTAGATACGCAGTATTTT.

Notes on this clone: This sample includes further DNA sequences coding for the same CDR3. The chain uses TRBV5-1 and TRBJ2-3; 7 nucleotides match TRBD1. CDR3 length: 14 residues. CDR1 SGHRS and CDR2 YFSETQ come from the germline V gene. The trim removed 0 bases at V and 3 bases at J, leaving 1 base unmatched. CDR3 nucleotides: TGCGCCAGCAGCTTGGAGGGGGCGACAGATACGCAGTATTTT. It yields the protein CASSLEGATDTQYF.